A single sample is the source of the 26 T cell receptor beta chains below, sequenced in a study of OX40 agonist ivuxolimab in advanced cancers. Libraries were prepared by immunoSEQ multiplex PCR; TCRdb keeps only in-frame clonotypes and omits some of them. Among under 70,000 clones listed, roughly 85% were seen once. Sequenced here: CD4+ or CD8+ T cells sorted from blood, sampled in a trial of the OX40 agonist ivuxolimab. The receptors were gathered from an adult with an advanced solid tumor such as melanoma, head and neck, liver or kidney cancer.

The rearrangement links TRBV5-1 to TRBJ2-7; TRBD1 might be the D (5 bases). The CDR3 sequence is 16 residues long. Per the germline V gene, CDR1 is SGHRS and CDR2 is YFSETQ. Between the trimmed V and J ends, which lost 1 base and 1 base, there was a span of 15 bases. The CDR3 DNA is TGCGCCAGCAGCTTGTCGCAGGGCTCCAGGTCCTACGAGCAGTACTTC. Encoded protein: CASSLSQGSRSYEQYF.

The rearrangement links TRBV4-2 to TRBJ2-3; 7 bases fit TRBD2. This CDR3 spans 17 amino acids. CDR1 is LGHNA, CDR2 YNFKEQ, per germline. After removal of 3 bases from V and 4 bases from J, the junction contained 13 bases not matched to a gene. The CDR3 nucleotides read TGTGCCAGCAGCCAGACCCCGCGAGGGAGCGGGGCAGATACGCAGTATTTT. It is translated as CASSQTPRGSGADTQYF.

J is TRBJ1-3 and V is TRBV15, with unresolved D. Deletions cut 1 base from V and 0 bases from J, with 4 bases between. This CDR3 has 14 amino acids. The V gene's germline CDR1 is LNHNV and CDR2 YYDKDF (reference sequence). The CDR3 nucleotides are TGTGCCACCAGCAGAGCGAGCTCTGGAAACACCATATATTTT. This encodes CATSRASSGNTIYF.

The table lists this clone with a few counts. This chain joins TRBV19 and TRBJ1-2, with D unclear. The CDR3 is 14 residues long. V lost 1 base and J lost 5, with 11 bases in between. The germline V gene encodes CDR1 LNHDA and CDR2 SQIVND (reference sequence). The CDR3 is CASSIGPGEYGYTF. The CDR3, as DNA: TGTGCCAGTAGTATAGGGCCGGGAGAGTATGGCTACACCTTC.

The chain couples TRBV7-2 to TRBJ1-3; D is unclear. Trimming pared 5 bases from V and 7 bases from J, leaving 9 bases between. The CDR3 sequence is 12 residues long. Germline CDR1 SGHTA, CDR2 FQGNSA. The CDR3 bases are TGTGCCAGCAGCACCCCTCCCAACACCATATATTTT. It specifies CASSTPPNTIYF.

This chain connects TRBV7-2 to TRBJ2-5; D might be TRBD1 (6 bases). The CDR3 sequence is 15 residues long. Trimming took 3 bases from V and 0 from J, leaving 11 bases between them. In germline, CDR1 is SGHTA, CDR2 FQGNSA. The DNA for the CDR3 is TGTGCCAGCAGCTTCAGAGGGGGTGACCAAGAGACCCAGTACTTC. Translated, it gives CASSFRGGDQETQYF. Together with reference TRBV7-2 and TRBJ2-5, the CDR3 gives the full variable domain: GAGVSQSPSNKVTEKGKDVELRCDPISGHTALYWYRQSLGQGLEFLIYFQGNSAPDKSGLPSDRFSAERTGGSVSTLTIQRTQQEDSAVYLCASSFRGGDQETQYFGPGTRLLVL.

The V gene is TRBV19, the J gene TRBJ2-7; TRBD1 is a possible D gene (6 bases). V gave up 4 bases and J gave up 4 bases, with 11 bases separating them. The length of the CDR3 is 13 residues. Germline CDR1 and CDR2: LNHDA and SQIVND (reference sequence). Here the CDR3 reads CASSTADRYEQYF. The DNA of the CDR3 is TGTGCCAGTAGTACTGCCGACAGGTACGAGCAGTACTTC.

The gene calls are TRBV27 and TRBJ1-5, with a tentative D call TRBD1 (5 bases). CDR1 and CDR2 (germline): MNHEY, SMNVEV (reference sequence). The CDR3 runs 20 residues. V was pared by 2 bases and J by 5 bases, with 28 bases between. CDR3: CASSLRAGRVRLPGDQPQHF. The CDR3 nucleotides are TGTGCCAGCAGTTTAAGGGCAGGGAGGGTGCGGCTGCCTGGGGATCAGCCCCAGCATTTT.

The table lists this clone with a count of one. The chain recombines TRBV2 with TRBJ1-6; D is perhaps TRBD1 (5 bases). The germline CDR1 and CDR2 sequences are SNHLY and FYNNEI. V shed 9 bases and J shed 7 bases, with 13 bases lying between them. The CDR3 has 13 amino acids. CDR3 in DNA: TGTGCCAGTGTAGGGGTGGACAATTCACCCCTCCACTTT. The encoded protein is CASVGVDNSPLHF.

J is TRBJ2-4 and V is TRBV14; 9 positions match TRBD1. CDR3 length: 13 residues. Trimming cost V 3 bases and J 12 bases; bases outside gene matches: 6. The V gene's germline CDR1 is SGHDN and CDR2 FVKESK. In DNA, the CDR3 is TGTGCCAGCAGCCACGGACAGGGGACAACTCAGTACTTC. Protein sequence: CASSHGQGTTQYF.

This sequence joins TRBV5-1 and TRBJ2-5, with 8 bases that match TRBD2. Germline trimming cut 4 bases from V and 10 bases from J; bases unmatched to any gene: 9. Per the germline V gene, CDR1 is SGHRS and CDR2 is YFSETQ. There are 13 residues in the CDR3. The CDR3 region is CASSLSGAGDQYF. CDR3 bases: TGCGCCAGCAGCCTTAGCGGGGCGGGGGACCAGTACTTC.

CDR3 in amino acids: CASSLAGTGNQPQHF. CDR3 coding DNA: TGTGCCAGCAGTTTGGCCGGGACAGGTAATCAGCCCCAGCATTTT. The chain couples TRBV28 to TRBJ1-5; 8 bases line up with TRBD1. The CDR3 has 15 residues. The germline CDR1 and CDR2 sequences are MDHEN and SYDVKM. J lost 4 bases, V lost 3 bases, and 5 bases had no gene match.

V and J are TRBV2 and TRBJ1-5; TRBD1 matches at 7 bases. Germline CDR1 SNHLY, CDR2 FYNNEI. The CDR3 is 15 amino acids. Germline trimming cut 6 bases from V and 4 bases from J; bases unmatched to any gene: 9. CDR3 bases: TGTGCCAGCAGCAAAGACAGGGACCCTAATCAGCCCCAGCATTTT. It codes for CASSKDRDPNQPQHF.

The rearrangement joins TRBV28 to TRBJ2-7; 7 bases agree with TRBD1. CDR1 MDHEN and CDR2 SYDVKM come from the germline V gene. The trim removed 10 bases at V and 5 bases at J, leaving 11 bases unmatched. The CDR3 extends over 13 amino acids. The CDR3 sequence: CATRAPTGNEQYF. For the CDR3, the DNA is TGTGCCACCCGTGCCCCGACAGGGAACGAGCAGTACTTC.

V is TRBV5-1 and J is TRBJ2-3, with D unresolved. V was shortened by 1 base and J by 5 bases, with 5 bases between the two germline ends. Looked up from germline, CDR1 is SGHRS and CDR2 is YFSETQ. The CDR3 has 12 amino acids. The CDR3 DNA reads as TGCGCCAGCAGCTTGTCTGGAGATACGCAGTATTTT. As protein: CASSLSGDTQYF.

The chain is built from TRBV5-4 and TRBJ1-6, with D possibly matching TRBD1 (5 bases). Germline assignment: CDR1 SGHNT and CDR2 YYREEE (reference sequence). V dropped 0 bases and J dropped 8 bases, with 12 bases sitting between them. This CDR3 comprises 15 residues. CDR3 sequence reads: CASSLGTRRDSPLHF. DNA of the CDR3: TGTGCCAGCAGCTTGGGGACAAGAAGGGATTCACCCCTCCACTTT.

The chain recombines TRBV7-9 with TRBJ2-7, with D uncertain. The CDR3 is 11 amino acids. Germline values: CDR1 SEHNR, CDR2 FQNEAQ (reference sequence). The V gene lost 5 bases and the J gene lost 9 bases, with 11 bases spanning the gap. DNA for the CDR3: TGTGCCAGCAGCCCAGCCGCGGCGCAGTACTTC. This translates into CASSPAAAQYF.

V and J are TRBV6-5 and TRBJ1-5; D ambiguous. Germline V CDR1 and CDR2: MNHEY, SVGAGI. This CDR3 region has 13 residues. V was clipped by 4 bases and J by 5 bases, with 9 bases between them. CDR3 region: CASSLSKDQPQHF. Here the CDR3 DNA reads TGTGCCAGCAGTTTATCGAAAGATCAGCCCCAGCATTTT.

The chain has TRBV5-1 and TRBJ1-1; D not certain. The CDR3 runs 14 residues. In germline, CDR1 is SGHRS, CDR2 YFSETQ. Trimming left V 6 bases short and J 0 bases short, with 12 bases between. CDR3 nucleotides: TGCGCCAGCACGCGGGGTAGGTTGAACACTGAAGCTTTCTTT. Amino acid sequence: CASTRGRLNTEAFF.

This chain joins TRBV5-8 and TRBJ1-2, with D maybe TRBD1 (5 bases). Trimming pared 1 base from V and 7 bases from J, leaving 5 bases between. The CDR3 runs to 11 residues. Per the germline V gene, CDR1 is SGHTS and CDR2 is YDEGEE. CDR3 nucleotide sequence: TGTGCCAGCAGCTTGAGGGGTGGCTACACCTTC. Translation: CASSLRGGYTF.

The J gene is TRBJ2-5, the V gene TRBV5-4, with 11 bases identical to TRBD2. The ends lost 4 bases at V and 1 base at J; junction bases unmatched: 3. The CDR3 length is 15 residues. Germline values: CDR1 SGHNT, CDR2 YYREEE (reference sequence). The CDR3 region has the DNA TGTGCCAGCAGCCGGGGACTAGCGGCCCAAGAGACCCAGTACTTC. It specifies CASSRGLAAQETQYF.

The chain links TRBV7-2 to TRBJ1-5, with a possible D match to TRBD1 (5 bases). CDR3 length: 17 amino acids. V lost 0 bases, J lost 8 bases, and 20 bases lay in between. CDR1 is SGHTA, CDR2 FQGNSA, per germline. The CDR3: CASSLAKIGAPREPQHF. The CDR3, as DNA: TGTGCCAGCAGCTTAGCGAAGATAGGGGCCCCTCGAGAGCCCCAGCATTTT. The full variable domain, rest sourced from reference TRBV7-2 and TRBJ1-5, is GAGVSQSPSNKVTEKGKDVELRCDPISGHTALYWYRQSLGQGLEFLIYFQGNSAPDKSGLPSDRFSAERTGGSVSTLTIQRTQQEDSAVYLCASSLAKIGAPREPQHFGDGTRLSIL.

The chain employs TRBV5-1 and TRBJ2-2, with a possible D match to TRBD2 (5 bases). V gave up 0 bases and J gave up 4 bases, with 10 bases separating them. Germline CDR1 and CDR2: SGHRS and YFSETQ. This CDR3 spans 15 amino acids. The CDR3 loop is CASSLDGESTGELFF. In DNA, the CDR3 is TGCGCCAGCAGCTTGGACGGGGAAAGCACCGGGGAGCTGTTTTTT.

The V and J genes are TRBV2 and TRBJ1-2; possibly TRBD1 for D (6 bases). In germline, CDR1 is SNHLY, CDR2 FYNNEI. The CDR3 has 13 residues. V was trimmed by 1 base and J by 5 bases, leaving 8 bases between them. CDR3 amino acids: CASSEDRDYGYTF. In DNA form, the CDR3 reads TGTGCCAGCAGTGAAGACAGGGATTATGGCTACACCTTC.

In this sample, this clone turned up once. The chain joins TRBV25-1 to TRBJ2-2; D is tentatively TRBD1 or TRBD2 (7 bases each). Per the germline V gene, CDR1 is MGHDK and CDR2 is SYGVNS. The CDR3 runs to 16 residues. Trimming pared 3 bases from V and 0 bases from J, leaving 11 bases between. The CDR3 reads CASSDPGGANTGELFF. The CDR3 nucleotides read TGTGCCAGCAGTGATCCAGGGGGGGCGAACACCGGGGAGCTGTTTTTT.

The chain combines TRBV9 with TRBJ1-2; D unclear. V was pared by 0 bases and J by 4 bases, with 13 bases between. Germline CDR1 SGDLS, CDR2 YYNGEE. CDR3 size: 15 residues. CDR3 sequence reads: CASSVGGAPSYGYTF. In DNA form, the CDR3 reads TGTGCCAGCAGCGTAGGGGGAGCCCCTTCCTATGGCTACACCTTC. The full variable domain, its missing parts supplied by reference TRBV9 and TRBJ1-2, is DSGVTQTPKHLITATGQRVTLRCSPRSGDLSVYWYQQSLDQGLQFLIQYYNGEERAKGNILERFSAQQFPDLHSELNLSSLELGDSALYFCASSVGGAPSYGYTFGSGTRLTVV.